The present TCR beta chain was sequenced within a study of blood T cell repertoires in COVID-19 (dated by TCRdb to the early 2020s). About the full investigation: Collaborator samples came from the United States, Italy and Spain and covered acute and convalescent phases of COVID-19. Nearly every sample came with metadata listing a de-identified subject ID, COVID-19 status, age in years and sex. The samples were drawn from the first 160 participants of the ongoing ImmuneRACE study and from 1,254 subjects provided by 6 global collaborators. A freely available public database, intended as a resource for researchers studying the immune response to SARS-CoV-2, is where the repertoires were released. The dataset comprised deeply sampled blood TCRbeta repertoires from subjects exposed to, actively infected with, or recovered from COVID-19. The prospective study material was composed of cDNA or gDNA derived from T cells, B-cell-depleted T cells, or PBMCs. Where available, HLA class I and class II types were taken from metadata supplied by the sample provider and were not determined by assay-based typing.

Here is what the overall study found, with its caveats: The quantity of clinical and demographic metadata differed by source and by participant and was supplied without curation.

TCRbeta CDR3 regions were amplified from genomic DNA using the immunoSEQ Assay, a bias-controlled multiplex PCR. Under the source paper's analysis protocol: Nucleated cell counts per sample were estimated from amplification of reference gene primers within the assay. To quantify the absolute abundance of each unique TCRbeta CDR3 rearrangement, sequence reads were collapsed and filtered. Productive Simpson clonality was computed per sample as the square root of Simpson's diversity index over productive rearrangements. TCRdb limited this immuneACCESS table to in-frame rearrangements with V and J called. A share of clones is missing; checked studies link under half to unresolved V genes, and the rest is unexplained. D and trimming come from the DNA, and the V and J calls and clone size come from that table. The sample table holds about 480,000 clones, of which about nine tenths were seen once. Clones ranked in the top ten supply 7% to 10% of the sample.

The CDR3 spans 15 residues, from the cysteine through the phenylalanine. Just the 45-base CDR3 DNA is kept, in frame starting at base 1. The junction carries 15 bases between V and J, which are trimmed by 5 bases and 4 bases respectively. For CDR1 and CDR2, the germline V gene (reference sequence) lists MNHEY and SMNVEV. As concerns this clone: Its antigen is still unknown. No base qualities exist here, and no much larger clone lies one base off it.

Participants in the prospective study were aged about 18 to 90 years, lived in under 30 United States geographic areas, and enrolled through a virtual design. To assign participants to cohorts, the prospective study relied on clinical history that participants themselves reported in a screening survey and a study questionnaire. Recovered participants in ImmuneRACE Cohort 3 were defined as having two consecutive negative NP/OP PCR tests, clearance from a healthcare professional, or resolution of symptoms. Each participant in the prospective study had whole blood, serum and a nasopharyngeal or oropharyngeal swab collected by mobile phlebotomists. Prospective study participants could optionally give additional blood draws and questionnaires over a 2-month period. Blood samples from the prospective study were shipped frozen or at room temperature prior to DNA extraction.

The origin of this receptor is a woman aged 55-69 years who had recovered from COVID-19. The chain employs TRBV27 and TRBJ1-5; the D segment could be TRBD1, given 5 matching bases. The sequenced material came from PBMCs or T cells enriched from blood (not recorded which). The CDR3 reads as follows: CASSPHPQGNQPQHF. The nucleotide sequence is given as TGTGCCAGCAGTCCGCACCCCCAGGGAAATCAGCCCCAGCATTTT.